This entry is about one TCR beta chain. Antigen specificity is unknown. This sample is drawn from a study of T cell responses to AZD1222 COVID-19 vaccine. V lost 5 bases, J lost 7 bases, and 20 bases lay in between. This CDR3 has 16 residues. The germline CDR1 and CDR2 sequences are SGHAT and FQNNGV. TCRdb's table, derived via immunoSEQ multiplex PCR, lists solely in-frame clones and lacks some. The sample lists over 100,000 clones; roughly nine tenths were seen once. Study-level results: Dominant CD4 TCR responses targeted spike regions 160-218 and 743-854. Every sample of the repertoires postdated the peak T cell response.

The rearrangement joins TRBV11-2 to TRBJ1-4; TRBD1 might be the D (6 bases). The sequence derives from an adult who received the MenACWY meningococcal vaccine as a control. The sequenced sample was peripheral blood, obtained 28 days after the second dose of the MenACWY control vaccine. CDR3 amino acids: CASSIRLTGQREKLFF. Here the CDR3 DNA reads TGTGCCAGCAGCATAAGATTAACAGGGCAGCGTGAAAAACTGTTTTTT.